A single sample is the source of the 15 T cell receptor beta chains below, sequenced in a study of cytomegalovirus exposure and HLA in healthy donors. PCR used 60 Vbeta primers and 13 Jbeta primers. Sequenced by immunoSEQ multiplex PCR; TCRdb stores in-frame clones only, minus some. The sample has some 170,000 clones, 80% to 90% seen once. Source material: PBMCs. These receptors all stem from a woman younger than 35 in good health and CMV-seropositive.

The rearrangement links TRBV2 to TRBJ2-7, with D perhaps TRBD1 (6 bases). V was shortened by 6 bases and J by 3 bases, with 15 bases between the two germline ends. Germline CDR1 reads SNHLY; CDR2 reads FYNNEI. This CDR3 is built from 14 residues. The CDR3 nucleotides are TGTGCCAGCAGCCCGACAGGACCGTTCTACGAGCAGTACTTC. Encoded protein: CASSPTGPFYEQYF.

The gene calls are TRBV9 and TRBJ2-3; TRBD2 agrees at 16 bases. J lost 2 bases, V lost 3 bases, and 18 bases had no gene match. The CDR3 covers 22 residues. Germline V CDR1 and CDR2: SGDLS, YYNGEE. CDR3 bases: TGTGCCAGCAGCGAGGGACTAGCGGGGGGGCTCTCTCCTCCACTCCACACAGATACGCAGTATTTT. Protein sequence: CASSEGLAGGLSPPLHTDTQYF.

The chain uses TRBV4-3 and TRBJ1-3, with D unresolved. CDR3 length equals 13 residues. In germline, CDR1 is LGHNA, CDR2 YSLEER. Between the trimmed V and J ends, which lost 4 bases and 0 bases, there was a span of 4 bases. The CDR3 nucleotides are TGCGCCAGCAGCCGTAGCTCTGGAAACACCATATATTTT. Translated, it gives CASSRSSGNTIYF.

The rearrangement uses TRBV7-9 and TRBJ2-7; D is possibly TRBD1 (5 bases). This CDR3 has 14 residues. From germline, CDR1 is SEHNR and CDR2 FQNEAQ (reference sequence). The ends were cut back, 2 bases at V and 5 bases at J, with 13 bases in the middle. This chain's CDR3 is CASSLLRTIDEQYF. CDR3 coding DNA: TGTGCCAGCAGCTTACTCCGGACAATCGACGAGCAGTACTTC.

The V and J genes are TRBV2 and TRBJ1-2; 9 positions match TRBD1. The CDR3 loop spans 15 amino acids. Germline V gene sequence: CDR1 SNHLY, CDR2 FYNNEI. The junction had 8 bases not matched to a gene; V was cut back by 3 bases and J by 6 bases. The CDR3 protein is CASSDWDRVSDGYTF. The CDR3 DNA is TGTGCCAGCAGTGATTGGGACAGGGTATCGGATGGCTACACCTTC.

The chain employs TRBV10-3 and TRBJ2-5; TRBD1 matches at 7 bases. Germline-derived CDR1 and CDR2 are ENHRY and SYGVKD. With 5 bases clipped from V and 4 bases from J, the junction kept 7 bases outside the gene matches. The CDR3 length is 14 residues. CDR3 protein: CAISRDRESETQYF. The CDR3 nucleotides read TGTGCCATCAGTCGCGACAGGGAGTCAGAGACCCAGTACTTC.

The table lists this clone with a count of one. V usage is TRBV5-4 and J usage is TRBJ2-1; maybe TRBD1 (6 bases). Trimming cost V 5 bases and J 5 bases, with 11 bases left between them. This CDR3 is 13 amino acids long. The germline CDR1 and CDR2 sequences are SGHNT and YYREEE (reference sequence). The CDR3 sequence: CASSPDRHNEQFF. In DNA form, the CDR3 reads TGTGCCAGCAGTCCCGACAGGCACAATGAGCAGTTCTTC.

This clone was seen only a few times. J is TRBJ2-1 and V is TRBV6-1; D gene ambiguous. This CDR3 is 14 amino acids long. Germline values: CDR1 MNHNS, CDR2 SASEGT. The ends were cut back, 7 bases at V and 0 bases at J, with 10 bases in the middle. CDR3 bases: TGTGCCAGCACTTACAGTAGCTCCTACAATGAGCAGTTCTTC. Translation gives CASTYSSSYNEQFF.

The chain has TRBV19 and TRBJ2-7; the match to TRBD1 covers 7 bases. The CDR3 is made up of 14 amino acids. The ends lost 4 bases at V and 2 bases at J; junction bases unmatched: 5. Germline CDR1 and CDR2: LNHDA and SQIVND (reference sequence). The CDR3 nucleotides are TGTGCCAGTAGTACCGCGACAGGGCCCTACGAGCAGTACTTC. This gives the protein CASSTATGPYEQYF.

This chain's CDR3 is CASSLWAGANSPLHF. CDR3 DNA sequence: TGTGCCAGCAGCTTATGGGCAGGGGCTAATTCACCCCTCCACTTT. The chain is built from TRBV7-9 and TRBJ1-6; weak D call: TRBD1 (6 bases). CDR1 SEHNR and CDR2 FQNEAQ come from the germline V gene (reference sequence). This CDR3 region has 15 residues. Trimming left V 2 bases short and J 6 bases short, with 11 bases between.

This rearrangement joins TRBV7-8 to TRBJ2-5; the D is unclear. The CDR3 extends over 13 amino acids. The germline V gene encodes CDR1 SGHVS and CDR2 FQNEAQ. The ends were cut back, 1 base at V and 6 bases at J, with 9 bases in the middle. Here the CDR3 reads CASSLGLSKTQYF. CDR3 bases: TGTGCCAGCAGCTTAGGTCTTAGTAAGACCCAGTACTTC.

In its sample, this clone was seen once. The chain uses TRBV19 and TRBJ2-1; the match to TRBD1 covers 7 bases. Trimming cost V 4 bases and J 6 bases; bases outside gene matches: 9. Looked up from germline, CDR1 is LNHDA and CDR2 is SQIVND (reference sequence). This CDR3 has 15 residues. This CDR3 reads CASSRYPSGGNEQFF. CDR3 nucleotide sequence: TGTGCCAGTAGTAGGTACCCATCAGGGGGCAATGAGCAGTTCTTC.

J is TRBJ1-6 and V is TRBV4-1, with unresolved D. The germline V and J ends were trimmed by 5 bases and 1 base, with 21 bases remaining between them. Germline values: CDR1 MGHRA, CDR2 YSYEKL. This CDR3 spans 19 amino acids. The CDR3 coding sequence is TGCGCCAGCAGCGAAGGTTCGGGGAATGTCGGATCCTATAATTCACCCCTCCACTTT. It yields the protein CASSEGSGNVGSYNSPLHF.

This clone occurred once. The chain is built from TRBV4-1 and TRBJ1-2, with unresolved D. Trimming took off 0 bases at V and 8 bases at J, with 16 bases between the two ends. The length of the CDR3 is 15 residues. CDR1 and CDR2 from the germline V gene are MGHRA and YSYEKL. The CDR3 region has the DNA TGCGCCAGCAGCCAAGATGAGGCGGGCGGCACCGGCTACACCTTC. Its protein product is CASSQDEAGGTGYTF.

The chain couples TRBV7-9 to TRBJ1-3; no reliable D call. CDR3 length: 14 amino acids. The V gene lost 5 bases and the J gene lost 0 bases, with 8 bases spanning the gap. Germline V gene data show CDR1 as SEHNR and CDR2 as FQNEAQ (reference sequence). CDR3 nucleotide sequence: TGTGCCAGCAGCCGGACTGTCTCTGGAAACACCATATATTTT. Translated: CASSRTVSGNTIYF.